This entry concerns a single TCR beta chain. Its antigen has not been determined. No base qualities exist here, and no much larger clone lies one base off it. Receptor libraries were prepared by the immunoSEQ multiplex PCR assay. Imported from immuneACCESS, the table was reduced by TCRdb to in-frame sequences with V and J called. These copies leave out some clones; in studies compared against another copy, an unresolved V gene accounts for under half, and the cause of the remainder is not known. For this sample the table gives under 15,000 clones, of which 93% were detected only once. The top ten clonotypes cover 9.1% of the sample. These data are taken from a study of technical replicates of blood from several donors (dated by TCRdb to 2017 to 2019). Unmatched junction bases come to 5, with V trimmed by 4 bases and J by 3 bases. The CDR1 and CDR2 encoded by the germline V gene are SGHRS and YFSETQ. There are 15 amino acids in the CDR3, from cysteine to phenylalanine inclusive. CDR3 DNA only is kept here, 45 bases in frame from base 1.

The clonotype originates from a human donor in good health. The specimen was PBMCs. The V and J segments used are TRBV5-1 and TRBJ2-3, with 10 central nucleotides matching TRBD2. The base sequence is TGCGCCAGCAGCCCCGGACTAGCGGCAACAGATACGCAGTATTTT. This translates into CASSPGLAATDTQYF. With the portions outside the CDR3 filled from the reference TRBV5-1 and TRBJ2-3 genes, the complete variable region becomes KAGVTQTPRYLIKTRGQQVTLSCSPISGHRSVSWYQQTPGQGLQFLFEYFSETQRNKGNFPGRFSGRQFSNSRSEMNVSTLELGDSALYLCASSPGLAATDTQYFGPGTRLTVL.